The 20 T cell receptor beta chains below were found in one sample sequenced in a study of Graves' ophthalmopathy and Graves' hyperthyroidism. Scientists amplified the TCR beta CDR3 regions from RNA transcripts. RT-PCR in the first round used HTBI primers; a second-round multiplex PCR followed. TCRdb itself ran the multiplex PCR reads through MiXCR, one entry per CDR3 protein. In the table there are around 1.1 million distinct CDR3 sequences, about 38% of which are singletons. Source material: peripheral blood or thyroid tissue (not recorded which). The receptors shown here come from an adult man with Graves' hyperthyroidism.

This clonotype was detected a few times. V usage is TRBV29-1 and J usage is TRBJ1-4; maybe TRBD1 (5 bases). CDR3 length: 9 residues. Germline CDR1 and CDR2: SQVTM and ANQGSEA. V was pared by 4 bases and J by 13 bases, with 7 bases between. The CDR3 nucleotides are TGCAGCGTTGGGGGGGGACTGTTTTTT. Translated, it gives CSVGGGLFF.

In this sample, this clonotype turned up a few times. The gene calls are TRBV4-3 and TRBJ2-5; 14 nucleotides align to TRBD2. V dropped 2 bases and J dropped 4; count of bases not matched to a gene: 18. This CDR3 region has 21 residues. The V gene's germline CDR1 is LGHNA and CDR2 YSLEER. The DNA of the CDR3 is TGCGCCAGCAGCCAAACGACCGGGACTAGCGGGGGTCACGGGGTGAGAGAGACCCAGTACTTC. Protein product: CASSQTTGTSGGHGVRETQYF.

This chain joins TRBV30 and TRBJ1-1; the D gene is possibly TRBD1 (5 bases). This CDR3 spans 12 amino acids. CDR1 is GTSNPN, CDR2 SVGIG, per germline (reference sequence). The ends were cut back, 4 bases at V and 1 base at J, with 7 bases in the middle. The CDR3 nucleotides are TGTGCCTGGAACAGGCCGAACACTGAAGCTTTCTTT. It translates to CAWNRPNTEAFF.

This clonotype was detected many times. This chain joins TRBV6-6 and TRBJ1-5; maybe TRBD1 (5 bases). This CDR3 spans 15 amino acids. Germline loops: CDR1 MNHNY, CDR2 SVGAGI (reference sequence). Trimming cost V 5 bases and J 7 bases, with 18 bases left between them. The CDR3 DNA reads TGTGCCAGCAGTCCCGGAAGGGGCATCACCCAGCCCCAGCATTTT. Encoded protein: CASSPGRGITQPQHF.

The chain is built from TRBV12-3 or TRBV12-4 and TRBJ2-7; 10 bases align to TRBD2. The CDR3 has 16 amino acids. With V trimmed by 3 bases and J by 1 base, 6 bases remained unmatched. The CDR3 DNA reads as TGTGCCAGCAGTTTCTTGGCTAGCGGGAGTTCCTACGAGCAGTACTTC. It yields the protein CASSFLASGSSYEQYF.

This clonotype was observed many times. The gene calls are TRBV5-1 and TRBJ1-1; the D gene is possibly TRBD1 (5 bases). This CDR3 is built from 13 residues. Trimming removed 5 bases at V and 7 bases at J, with 15 bases between. CDR1 is SGHRS, CDR2 YFSETQ, per germline. CDR3 region: CASSGRDGDEAFF. Here the CDR3 DNA reads TGCGCCAGCAGTGGAAGGGACGGGGATGAAGCTTTCTTT.

This clonotype occurred many times. The chain links TRBV10-3 to TRBJ2-7, with no clear D. Per germline, CDR1 ENHRY and CDR2 SYGVKD. V shed 0 bases and J shed 2 bases, with 8 bases lying between them. The CDR3 has 14 amino acids. The CDR3 DNA reads TGTGCCATCAGTGAGTCGGCCGGCCCCTACGAGCAGTACTTC. The encoded protein is CAISESAGPYEQYF.

This clonotype has ten or more counts. The V gene is TRBV7-8, the J gene TRBJ2-5; a possible D gene is TRBD2 (5 bases). The germline V gene has CDR1 SGHVS and CDR2 FQNEAQ. The CDR3 runs 14 residues. V gave up 1 base and J gave up 4 bases, with 10 bases separating them. CDR3 sequence: CASSLGRAGETQYF. The CDR3 DNA sequence: TGTGCCAGCAGCTTAGGAAGGGCGGGAGAGACCCAGTACTTC.

This clonotype was counted at least ten times. The chain recombines TRBV7-8 with TRBJ2-7, with D uncertain. The V gene lost 1 base and the J gene lost 6 bases, with 16 bases spanning the gap. There are 15 residues in the CDR3. In germline, CDR1 is SGHVS, CDR2 FQNEAQ. CDR3 region: CASSLDSYIRSEQYF. CDR3 coding DNA: TGTGCCAGCAGCTTAGACTCTTACATTCGATCCGAGCAGTACTTC.

There are many counts of this clonotype. The J gene is TRBJ1-4, the V gene TRBV19; D is perhaps TRBD1 (5 bases). Trimming removed 9 bases at V and 3 bases at J, with 17 bases between. The CDR3 spans 15 residues. Germline CDR1 is LNHDA and CDR2 is SQIVND (reference sequence). The CDR3 region has the DNA TGTGCCAGCAATCGCGGTGGGGCCGCTAATGAAAAACTGTTTTTT. It is translated as CASNRGGAANEKLFF.

This clonotype has more than one count but fewer than ten. The V call is TRBV5-5, the J call TRBJ1-1; perhaps TRBD1 as D (5 bases). Germline lookup yields CDR1 SGHKS and CDR2 YYEKEE (reference sequence). Trimming left V 0 bases short and J 5 bases short, with 14 bases between. The CDR3 consists of 15 residues. In DNA, the CDR3 is TGTGCCAGCAGCTTGGTCCCTGAGGGGAGGACTGAAGCTTTCTTT. Residues: CASSLVPEGRTEAFF.

The chain employs TRBV29-1 and TRBJ1-4, with D perhaps matching TRBD1 (5 bases). This CDR3 is built from 14 residues. The germline V gene encodes CDR1 SQVTM and CDR2 ANQGSEA. Trimming took 4 bases from V and 2 from J, leaving 11 bases between them. CDR3 nucleotide sequence: TGCAGCGTTGCGTCGGGGGGTACTAATGAAAAACTGTTTTTT. Translating gives CSVASGGTNEKLFF.

The table lists this clonotype with many counts. The rearrangement links TRBV12-3 or TRBV12-4 to TRBJ1-1; D perhaps matches TRBD1 (5 bases). Between the trimmed V and J ends, which lost 6 bases and 11 bases, there was a span of 19 bases. This CDR3 spans 13 amino acids. The CDR3 DNA follows: TGTGCCAGCAGCCCCGGGACTTTGGGCTGGGCTTTCTTT. Protein: CASSPGTLGWAFF.

The chain combines TRBV6-5 with TRBJ1-1, with a tentative D call TRBD1 (5 bases). V was cut by 5 bases and J by 10 bases, with 11 bases left in between. CDR3 length equals 11 residues. Germline V gene lookup returns CDR1 MNHEY and CDR2 SVGAGI. DNA of the CDR3: TGTGCCAGCAGTGGGGGGGGGAGAGCTTTCTTT. Translating gives CASSGGGRAFF.

This chain's CDR3 is CASSSVLAGGVTGELFF. In nucleotides, the CDR3 is TGCGCCAGCAGCTCCGTACTAGCGGGAGGGGTCACCGGGGAGCTGTTTTTT. This chain connects TRBV5-1 to TRBJ2-2; TRBD2 matches 13 bases. The trim removed 3 bases at V and 4 bases at J, leaving 6 bases unmatched. The CDR3 contains 17 residues. The V gene's germline CDR1 is SGHRS and CDR2 YFSETQ.

The table lists this clonotype with a few counts. The chain uses TRBV10-3 and TRBJ1-5; D is uncertain. The CDR3 sequence is 15 residues long. Per germline, CDR1 ENHRY and CDR2 SYGVKD. Trimming pared 2 bases from V and 3 bases from J, leaving 11 bases between. The CDR3 nucleotides are TGTGCCATCAGTGAGACAGCGGGTCCCAATCAGCCCCAGCATTTT. Encoded protein: CAISETAGPNQPQHF.

Comment on this clonotype: Given a much more abundant clone one base away, this may be a read error. The V call is TRBV7-9, the J call TRBJ2-2, with a possible D match to TRBD1 (6 bases). Germline V gene sequence: CDR1 SEHNR, CDR2 FQNEAQ (reference sequence). The CDR3 is 15 amino acids. The CDR3 nucleotides read TGTGCCAGCAGGGGACACAACGCGAACACCAGGGAGCTGTTTTTT. Translation: CASRGHNANTRELFF.

As regards this clonotype: Possible read error: a much larger clone is one base away. This chain joins TRBV9 and TRBJ1-2; no clear D gene. The CDR3 is 11 amino acids. CDR1 is SGDLS and CDR2 is YYNGEE in the germline V gene. Trimming pared 4 bases from V and 3 bases from J, leaving 4 bases between. CDR3 protein: CASSNHYGYTF. In DNA form, the CDR3 reads TGTGCCAGCAGCAACCACTATGGCTACACCTTC.

The rearrangement links TRBV28 to TRBJ2-2, with D perhaps TRBD1 or TRBD2 (6 bases each). Germline CDR1 is MDHEN and CDR2 is SYDVKM. This CDR3 has 15 residues. V lost 6 bases to trimming and J lost 0 bases, with 11 bases between them. The CDR3 loop is CASSRGGPNTGELFF. In nucleotides, the CDR3 is TGTGCCAGCAGCCGAGGGGGGCCGAACACCGGGGAGCTGTTTTTT. The full variable domain, rest sourced from reference TRBV28 and TRBJ2-2, is DVKVTQSSRYLVKRTGEKVFLECVQDMDHENMFWYRQDPGLGLRLIYFSYDVKMKEKGDIPEGYSVSREKKERFSLILESASTNQTSMYLCASSRGGPNTGELFFGEGSRLTVL.

The rearrangement uses TRBV14 and TRBJ2-7; D not certain. The CDR3 sequence is 14 residues long. V lost 3 bases and J 6 bases, leaving 15 bases between the germline ends. Per the germline V gene, CDR1 is SGHDN and CDR2 is FVKESK. CDR3 protein: CASSQGNSWSEQYF. The CDR3 DNA follows: TGTGCCAGCAGCCAGGGAAATTCCTGGTCCGAGCAGTACTTC.